The clone carrying this T cell receptor beta chain occurred a few times. This may come from a read error, since a much larger clone is one base off. A second roughly 6 to 12 cycle PCR used barcoded and J-beta primers. One entry per CDR3 protein, called by TCRdb with MiXCR from the 5' RACE reads. The profile shows 590,000 or so distinct CDR3 sequences, approximately 30% of them singletons. Germline V CDR1 and CDR2: SGHDT, YYEEEE. The CDR3 length is 15 residues. This sample is drawn from a study of blood T cells in healthy people across ages. The gene calls are TRBV5-6 and TRBJ2-1; D possibly corresponds to TRBD1 (6 bases). The assigned J gene may be wrong: the sequence end matches TRBJ2-7 better. Source material: blood. The clonotype was recovered from a woman at least 80 years old in good health. The CDR3 here is CASSLGQGSLNEQYF. The CDR3 nucleotides read TGTGCCAGCAGCTTGGGGCAGGGGTCTCTCAATGAGCAGTACTTC.